This T cell receptor beta chain was sequenced in a study of T cells in Graves' hyperthyroidism and ophthalmopathy. The CDR3 totals 14 residues. V shed 6 bases and J shed 2 bases, with 14 bases lying between them. Per germline, CDR1 MNHEY and CDR2 SMNVEV (reference sequence). Amplification targeted TCR beta CDR3 regions from RNA transcripts. Carried out on the TCR CDR3, a first-round RT-PCR used the HTBI primer set. TCRdb processed the multiplex PCR reads anew with MiXCR; each CDR3 protein has one entry. This sample has hundreds of thousands of distinct CDR3 sequences, with 18% found just once. The sequence came from a woman aged 50 to 60 with Graves' hyperthyroidism that later progressed to Graves' ophthalmopathy. The sample consisted of blood. V is TRBV27 and J is TRBJ2-7, with D possibly TRBD2 on 5 matching bases. The CDR3 protein is CASRMRSGTYEQYF. The CDR3 DNA sequence: TGTGCCAGCAGAATGAGGAGCGGAACCTACGAGCAGTACTTC.